Below are 20 T cell receptor beta chains sequenced from a single sample in a study of blood T cell repertoires in COVID-19. The assay was immunoSEQ multiplex PCR, and TCRdb's table has in-frame clones only and misses some. The table shows 200,000 to 300,000 clones, with approximately 88% occurring only once. Sequencing input: PBMCs or T cells enriched from blood (not recorded which). The receptors were sampled from a woman aged 25 to 39 with acute COVID-19.

The rearrangement links TRBV12-5 to TRBJ2-7; 9 bases line up with TRBD1. Looked up from germline, CDR1 is LGHNT and CDR2 is FRNRAP. The CDR3 extends over 13 amino acids. The junction had 9 bases not matched to a gene; V was cut back by 6 bases and J by 9 bases. CDR3 protein: CASGPGQGRLQYF. CDR3 DNA sequence: TGTGCTAGTGGGCCGGGACAGGGCCGTCTGCAGTACTTC.

V gene TRBV20-1 combines with J gene TRBJ1-1, with a possible D match to TRBD1 (5 bases). Looked up from germline, CDR1 is DFQATT and CDR2 is SNEGSKA (reference sequence). The CDR3 sequence is 11 residues long. The CDR3 loop is CTSTRGSEAFF. The CDR3 DNA follows: TGCACGTCAACGCGGGGCTCTGAAGCTTTCTTT.

The V call is TRBV27, the J call TRBJ2-7; TRBD1 agrees at 8 bases. From germline, CDR1 is MNHEY and CDR2 SMNVEV (reference sequence). The CDR3 extends over 14 amino acids. V was clipped by 2 bases and J by 7 bases; unmatched bases: 7. The CDR3 DNA is TGTGCCAGCAGTTTAGACAGGGGCTTTACGGAGCAGTACTTC. Protein product: CASSLDRGFTEQYF.

This clone was picked up a small number of times. This chain's CDR3 is CSGQGPATNEKLFF. CDR3 nucleotides: TGCAGCGGACAGGGGCCTGCAACTAATGAAAAACTGTTTTTT. This chain joins TRBV29-1 and TRBJ1-4, with 8 nucleotides matching TRBD1. Germline lookup yields CDR1 SQVTM and CDR2 ANQGSEA. This CDR3 comprises 14 residues. Losses at the gene ends were 7 bases for V and 0 bases for J; bases not matched to a gene: 4.

This clone was seen more than once but under ten times. The V gene is TRBV6-2 or TRBV6-3, the J gene TRBJ2-7; no clear D gene. The CDR3 sequence is 13 residues long. Between the trimmed V and J ends, which lost 3 bases and 1 base, there was a span of 7 bases. The germline gives CDR1 MNHEY, CDR2 SVGEGT. The CDR3 DNA reads as TGTGCCAGCAGTTATGTCGGGTCCTACGAGCAGTACTTC. Translation: CASSYVGSYEQYF.

The chain carries TRBV6-1 and TRBJ1-1; a possible D gene is TRBD1 (6 bases). This CDR3 comprises 14 residues. Per the germline V gene, CDR1 is MNHNS and CDR2 is SASEGT. V was trimmed by 2 bases and J by 10 bases, leaving 17 bases between them. This CDR3 reads CASSELGGLRVAFF. In nucleotides, the CDR3 is TGTGCCAGCAGTGAACTCGGGGGGCTAAGGGTAGCTTTCTTT.

The chain has TRBV4-3 and TRBJ2-2; D not certain. The CDR3 contains 15 residues. Trimming took off 0 bases at V and 6 bases at J, with 11 bases between the two ends. In germline, CDR1 is LGHNA, CDR2 YSLEER. The CDR3 protein is CASSQDPHTPGELFF. CDR3 coding DNA: TGCGCCAGCAGCCAAGATCCCCACACCCCCGGGGAGCTGTTTTTT.

The chain is built from TRBV5-5 and TRBJ1-2; possible D gene TRBD1, 6 bases. Per the germline V gene, CDR1 is SGHKS and CDR2 is YYEKEE (reference sequence). The CDR3 contains 15 residues. V was clipped by 0 bases and J by 0 bases, with 9 bases between them. The CDR3 DNA is TGTGCCAGCAGCTTGGAGGGGGTGGCTAACTATGGCTACACCTTC. This encodes CASSLEGVANYGYTF.

This chain uses TRBV30 with TRBJ1-3; D is perhaps TRBD1 (5 bases). Germline V gene data show CDR1 as GTSNPN and CDR2 as SVGIG (reference sequence). The V end was cut by 0 bases, the J end by 7 bases, with 16 bases between. The CDR3 is 15 residues long. The CDR3: CAWSVSPQGGNTIYF. The CDR3 DNA is TGTGCCTGGAGTGTAAGCCCCCAGGGTGGGAACACCATATATTTT.

This rearrangement joins TRBV18 to TRBJ2-1, with 11 bases matching TRBD1. V was clipped by 3 bases and J by 6 bases; unmatched bases: 7. Germline CDR1 and CDR2: KGHSH and LQKENI. This CDR3 has 16 amino acids. Here the CDR3 DNA reads TGTGCCAGCTCACCTCAGGACAGGGGGCTTGCCAATGAGCAGTTCTTC. The encoded protein is CASSPQDRGLANEQFF.

The rearrangement uses TRBV29-1 and TRBJ2-3; D perhaps matches TRBD1 (5 bases). Trimming pared 4 bases from V and 4 bases from J, leaving 15 bases between. The CDR3 length is 14 residues. From germline, CDR1 is SQVTM and CDR2 ANQGSEA. CDR3 bases: TGCAGCGTTGTTCCGCAGAGCAGGGCAGATACGCAGTATTTT. It codes for CSVVPQSRADTQYF.

This chain joins TRBV25-1 and TRBJ1-6, with a weak D call TRBD1 (6 bases). There are 17 residues in the CDR3. Germline loops: CDR1 MGHDK, CDR2 SYGVNS. V lost 3 bases to trimming and J lost 4 bases, with 16 bases between them. Here the CDR3 DNA reads TGTGCCAGCAGTGATGGAGGCAGTGGACAGTATAATTCACCCCTCCACTTT. Translated: CASSDGGSGQYNSPLHF.

The chain joins TRBV5-1 to TRBJ1-3; possible D gene TRBD1, 6 bases. Trimming pared 3 bases from V and 0 bases from J, leaving 13 bases between. CDR1 and CDR2 from the germline V gene are SGHRS and YFSETQ. The CDR3 totals 16 residues. The CDR3 DNA reads as TGCGCCAGCAGCTCCCGACAGGAAGGCTCTGGAAACACCATATATTTT. Protein sequence: CASSSRQEGSGNTIYF. The full variable domain, completed using reference TRBV5-1 and TRBJ1-3, is KAGVTQTPRYLIKTRGQQVTLSCSPISGHRSVSWYQQTPGQGLQFLFEYFSETQRNKGNFPGRFSGRQFSNSRSEMNVSTLELGDSALYLCASSSRQEGSGNTIYFGEGSWLTVV.

This clone has only a few counts. The chain links TRBV9 to TRBJ1-2; perhaps TRBD1 as D (5 bases). V lost 3 bases, J lost 4 bases, and 16 bases lay in between. The CDR3 runs to 15 residues. Germline V lookup: CDR1 SGDLS, CDR2 YYNGEE. As DNA, the CDR3 is TGTGCCAGCAGCGATAATCAGGGTATCGTCTATGGCTACACCTTC. Protein product: CASSDNQGIVYGYTF. The whole variable domain, remainder taken from reference TRBV9 and TRBJ1-2, is DSGVTQTPKHLITATGQRVTLRCSPRSGDLSVYWYQQSLDQGLQFLIQYYNGEERAKGNILERFSAQQFPDLHSELNLSSLELGDSALYFCASSDNQGIVYGYTFGSGTRLTVV.

The chain uses TRBV10-2 and TRBJ1-2; possibly TRBD1 for D (6 bases). V lost 5 bases to trimming and J lost 5 bases, with 12 bases between them. CDR1 WSHSY and CDR2 SAAADI come from the germline V gene. CDR3 length: 13 residues. The CDR3 bases are TGCGCCAGCAGTCCCGGGACAAGTTATGGCTACACCTTC. It encodes CASSPGTSYGYTF.

This clone showed up just once. This chain uses TRBV9 with TRBJ2-3; 8 bases are shared with TRBD2. The trim removed 0 bases at V and 0 bases at J, leaving 12 bases unmatched. Germline V lookup: CDR1 SGDLS, CDR2 YYNGEE. This CDR3 has 19 residues. DNA of the CDR3: TGTGCCAGCAGCGTAGTGTTTCGGGGGGGGTCGCCTAGCACAGATACGCAGTATTTT. Protein sequence: CASSVVFRGGSPSTDTQYF.

This chain links TRBV27 with TRBJ1-4; D gene ambiguous. Germline CDR1 MNHEY, CDR2 SMNVEV (reference sequence). V was trimmed by 5 bases and J by 3 bases, leaving 10 bases between them. There are 14 residues in the CDR3. CDR3 in amino acids: CASSTVNANEKLFF. Here the CDR3 DNA reads TGTGCCAGCAGTACGGTGAACGCTAATGAAAAACTGTTTTTT.

This chain uses TRBV14 with TRBJ1-2, with TRBD1 identical over 12 bases. The CDR3 covers 15 residues. The ends lost 4 bases at V and 3 bases at J; junction bases unmatched: 3. Germline CDR1 reads SGHDN; CDR2 reads FVKESK. The CDR3 sequence is CASSRGTGGYYGYTF. DNA of the CDR3: TGTGCCAGCAGCCGAGGGACAGGGGGCTACTATGGCTACACCTTC.

This clone came up once. The CDR3 region is CASSYSPQGGNTIYF. CDR3 in DNA: TGTGCCAGCAGTTACTCACCACAGGGGGGAAACACCATATATTTT. The V gene is TRBV6-6, the J gene TRBJ1-3, with 7 bases identical to TRBD1. Trimming took 0 bases from V and 4 from J; bases not matched to a gene: 3. Germline CDR1 MNHNY, CDR2 SVGAGI (reference sequence). The CDR3 totals 15 residues.

This clone occurred a few times. The genes are TRBV19 and TRBJ1-5, with D possibly TRBD1 on 5 matching bases. V was pared by 1 base and J by 7 bases, with 11 bases between. The CDR3 length is 14 residues. Germline values: CDR1 LNHDA, CDR2 SQIVND (reference sequence). The CDR3 nucleotides read TGTGCCAGTAGTATAGCTGGGAGGGACCAGCCCCAGCATTTT. As protein: CASSIAGRDQPQHF. The complete variable domain, with remaining parts taken from reference TRBV19 and TRBJ1-5, reads DGGITQSPKYLFRKEGQNVTLSCEQNLNHDAMYWYRQDPGQGLRLIYYSQIVNDFQKGDIAEGYSVSREKKESFPLTVTSAQKNPTAFYLCASSIAGRDQPQHFGDGTRLSIL.